This TCR beta chain stems from a study of T cells in Graves' hyperthyroidism and ophthalmopathy. Whole-study context: Any treatment followed the collection of peripheral blood at initial diagnosis. Regarding the study as a whole: Stable hyperthyroidism was told apart from ophthalmopathy by a model built on 13 V-J features.

This clonotype came up many times. Antigen unknown. Amplified TCR beta CDR3 regions derived from RNA transcripts. The HTBI primer set drove a first-round RT-PCR of the TCR CDR3. MiXCR, applied by TCRdb to the multiplex PCR reads, yields one record per CDR3 protein. The profile shows fewer than 750,000 distinct CDR3 sequences, roughly 14% of them singletons. A NOSPECS grade of at least 4, a Clinical Activity Score of at least 3 and duration under 3 months were recorded in ophthalmopathy patients. The PBMCs were sourced from fresh peripheral blood (about 9.7 ml). Input material: blood. This receptor was identified in a woman in her 50s with Graves' ophthalmopathy.

The CDR3 sequence is CIGARETQYF. CDR3 coding DNA: TGCATTGGGGCGCGGGAGACCCAGTACTTC. The genes are TRBV20-1 and TRBJ2-5; perhaps TRBD1 as D (5 bases). The CDR3 consists of 10 residues. Germline-derived CDR1 and CDR2 are DFQATT and SNEGSKA (reference sequence).